This record covers a single TCR beta chain. Just one base apart from a much larger clone, this may be a read error. This entry is derived from a study of molecular identifiers for immune sequencing clone quantification. The CDR3 contains 13 residues. V lost 8 bases and J lost 7, with 18 bases in between. Libraries from naive CD8 cells were generated from about 20,000 to 1,000,000 sorted cells (with 10%, 30% or 50% RNA). Sorting isolated naive CD8 T cells as CD8+CD4-CCR7+CD45RA+ events. TCRdb re-analysed the PCR reads in MiXCR, keeping a single row per CDR3 protein. The repertoire has nearly 650,000 distinct CDR3 sequences, roughly 23% of them found once; the top ten carry about 0.8%.

The chain combines TRBV5-3 with TRBJ2-5; TRBD1 or TRBD2 may be the D gene (5 bases each). TRBV5-3 is noted as an ORF with a role that remains uncertain. Sequenced input: naive CD8+ T cells from blood, with Jurkat cell RNA spiked in. As for subset: FACS-sorted CD8+CD4-CCR7+CD45RA+ naive T cells. This receptor was taken from a human donor in good health. Some libraries in this study had Jurkat cell RNA spiked in. CDR3 nucleotides: TGTGCCAGCAGCGCCGGGACCGATGTGACCCAGTACTTC. Translating it yields CASSAGTDVTQYF.